This paragraph covers one T cell receptor (beta chain) sequence. The antigen is unknown. These data belong to a study of cytomegalovirus exposure and HLA in healthy donors. Study context: Around 78 million unique TCR sequences came from HLA-typed donors in an early release. The Caucasian-associated ancestry cluster contained more than 75% of the roughly 390 genotyped donors. General study findings and limits: Further analysis, carried out later, found HLA-associated TCR beta chains more clonally expanded than equally common other chains.

Germline V CDR1 and CDR2: SQVTM, ANQGSEA. The CDR3 is 16 amino acids. V was cut by 3 bases and J by 3 bases, with 18 bases left in between. The PCR contained 60 Vbeta and 13 Jbeta primers. Sequenced by immunoSEQ multiplex PCR; TCRdb stores in-frame clones only, minus some. The sample consists of 150,000 to 200,000 clones, about 80% of them appearing once. The chain uses TRBV29-1 and TRBJ2-1, with D perhaps TRBD1 (8 bases). This receptor was taken from a man between 18 and 29 years old in good health and CMV-seronegative. Sample: PBMCs. For the CDR3, the DNA is TGCAGCGTTGACGCCCCCACAGGGGGGGACTACAATGAGCAGTTCTTC. Translating it yields CSVDAPTGGDYNEQFF.